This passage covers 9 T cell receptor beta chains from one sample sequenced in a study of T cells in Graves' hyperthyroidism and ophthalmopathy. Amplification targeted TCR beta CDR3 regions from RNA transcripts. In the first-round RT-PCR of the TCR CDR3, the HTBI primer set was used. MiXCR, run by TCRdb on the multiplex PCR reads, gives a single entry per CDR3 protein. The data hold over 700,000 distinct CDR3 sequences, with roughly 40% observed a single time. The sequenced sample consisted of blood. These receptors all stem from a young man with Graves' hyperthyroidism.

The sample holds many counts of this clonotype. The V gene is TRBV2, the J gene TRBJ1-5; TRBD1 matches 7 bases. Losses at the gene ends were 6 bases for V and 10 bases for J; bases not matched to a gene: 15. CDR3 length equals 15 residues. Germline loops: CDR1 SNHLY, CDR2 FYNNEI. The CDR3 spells CASSPTGTVISPQHF. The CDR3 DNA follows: TGTGCCAGCAGCCCTACCGGGACAGTAATCAGCCCCCAGCATTTT.

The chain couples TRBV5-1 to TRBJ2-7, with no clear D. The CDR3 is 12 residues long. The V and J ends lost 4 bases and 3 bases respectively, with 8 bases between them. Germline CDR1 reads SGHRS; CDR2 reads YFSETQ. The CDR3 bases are TGCGCCAGCAGCGGGCAGAACTACGAGCAGTACTTC. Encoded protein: CASSGQNYEQYF.

CDR3 sequence: CASSILPETGELFF. As DNA, the CDR3 is TGTGCCAGTAGTATACTCCCCGAGACCGGGGAGCTGTTTTTT. The rearrangement joins TRBV19 to TRBJ2-2; unclear D gene. The CDR3 runs to 14 residues. V gave up 2 bases and J gave up 5 bases, with 9 bases separating them. Germline CDR1 LNHDA, CDR2 SQIVND (reference sequence). The full variable domain, its missing parts supplied by reference TRBV19 and TRBJ2-2, is DGGITQSPKYLFRKEGQNVTLSCEQNLNHDAMYWYRQDPGQGLRLIYYSQIVNDFQKGDIAEGYSVSREKKESFPLTVTSAQKNPTAFYLCASSILPETGELFFGEGSRLTVL.

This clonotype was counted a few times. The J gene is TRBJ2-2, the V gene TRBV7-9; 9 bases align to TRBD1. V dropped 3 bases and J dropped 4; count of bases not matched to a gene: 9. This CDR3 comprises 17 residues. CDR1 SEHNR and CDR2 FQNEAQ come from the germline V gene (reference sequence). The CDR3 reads CASSFGQGLAGTGELFF. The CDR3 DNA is TGTGCCAGCAGCTTCGGACAGGGGCTGGCGGGCACCGGGGAGCTGTTTTTT. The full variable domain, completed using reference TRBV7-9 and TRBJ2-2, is DTGVSQNPRHKITKRGQNVTFRCDPISEHNRLYWYRQTLGQGPEFLTYFQNEAQLEKSRLLSDRFSAERPKGSFSTLEIQRTEQGDSAMYLCASSFGQGLAGTGELFFGEGSRLTVL.

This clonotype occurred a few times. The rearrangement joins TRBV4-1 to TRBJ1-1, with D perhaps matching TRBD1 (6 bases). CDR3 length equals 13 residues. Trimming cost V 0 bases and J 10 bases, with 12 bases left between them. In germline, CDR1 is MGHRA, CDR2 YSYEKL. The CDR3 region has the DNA TGCGCCAGCAGCCAAGATTTCGGGGGGGCAGCTTTCTTT. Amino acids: CASSQDFGGAAFF.

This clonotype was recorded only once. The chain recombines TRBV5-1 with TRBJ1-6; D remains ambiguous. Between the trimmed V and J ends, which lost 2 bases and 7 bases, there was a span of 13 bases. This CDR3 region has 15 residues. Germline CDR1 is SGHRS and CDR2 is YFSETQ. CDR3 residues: CASSLAGGSNSPLHF. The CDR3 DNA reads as TGCGCCAGCAGCTTAGCGGGCGGAAGCAATTCACCCCTCCACTTT.

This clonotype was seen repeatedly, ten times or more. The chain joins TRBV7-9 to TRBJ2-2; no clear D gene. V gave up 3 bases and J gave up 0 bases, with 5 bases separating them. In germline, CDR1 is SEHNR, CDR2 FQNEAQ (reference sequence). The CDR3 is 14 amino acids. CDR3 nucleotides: TGTGCCAGCAGCTTTTCCTCGAACACCGGGGAGCTGTTTTTT. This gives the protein CASSFSSNTGELFF.

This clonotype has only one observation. CDR3: CASSEGGENTIYF. CDR3 bases: TGTGCCAGCAGTGAAGGGGGCGAGAACACCATATATTTT. The J gene is TRBJ1-3, the V gene TRBV2; D might be TRBD1 (5 bases). Germline V gene data show CDR1 as SNHLY and CDR2 as FYNNEI. V was cut by 1 base and J by 7 bases, with 8 bases left in between. This CDR3 has 13 amino acids. Complete variable domain (other parts from reference TRBV2 and TRBJ1-3): EPEVTQTPSHQVTQMGQEVILRCVPISNHLYFYWYRQILGQKVEFLVSFYNNEISEKSEIFDDQFSVERPDGSNFTLKIRSTKLEDSAMYFCASSEGGENTIYFGEGSWLTVV.

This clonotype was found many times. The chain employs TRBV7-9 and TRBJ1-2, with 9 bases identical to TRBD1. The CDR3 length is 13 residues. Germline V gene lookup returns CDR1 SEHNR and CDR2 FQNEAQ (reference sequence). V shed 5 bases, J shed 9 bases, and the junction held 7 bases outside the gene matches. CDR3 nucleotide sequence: TGTGCCAGCAGCCCGGGGACAGGGCGTCGCTACACCTTC. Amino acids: CASSPGTGRRYTF.